Included here is one T cell receptor (beta chain) sequence, with context. Patients were all untreated before their thyroid surgery. Looked up from germline, CDR1 is KGHSH and CDR2 is LQKENI. CDR3 length: 13 residues. The trim removed 5 bases at V and 5 bases at J, leaving 2 bases unmatched. TCRdb re-called the PCR reads with MiXCR. Altogether about 13,000 clones are present, 26% being singletons, with the ten largest covering 18%. This entry is derived from a study of metastatic and nonmetastatic thyroid tumors. The genes are TRBV18 and TRBJ2-7; 11 bases match TRBD1. The TCR originated in a female donor with papillary thyroid cancer or a benign thyroid nodule (not recorded which). Some clones in this sample may be carry-over from other donors' samples. The sequenced material came from tumor tissue. The CDR3 DNA is TGTGCCAGCTCAGGACAGGGGGCCAACGAGCAGTACTTC. Translation gives CASSGQGANEQYF.